This T cell receptor (beta chain) emerged from a study of cytomegalovirus exposure and HLA in healthy donors. Whole-study context: Later analysis reported that the approximately 120 validation repertoires shared the platform of the approximately 690 first-cohort repertoires.

Profiling relied on immunoSEQ multiplex PCR, and the TCRdb table lists in-frame clones only, not all of them. The sample lists 150,000 or so clones; roughly nine tenths were seen once. The length of the CDR3 is 17 residues. CDR1 and CDR2 (germline): LNHDA, SQIVND (reference sequence). After removal of 5 bases from V and 3 bases from J, the junction contained 13 bases not matched to a gene. Sequenced input: PBMCs. The receptor was isolated from a woman younger than 30 in good health and CMV-seropositive. The gene calls are TRBV19 and TRBJ1-2; 9 nucleotides align to TRBD1. In DNA, the CDR3 is TGTGCCAGTAGTGGGAGGACAGGGGACGCCGTAGACTATGGCTACACCTTC. Translated: CASSGRTGDAVDYGYTF.